This record looks at one T cell receptor beta chain sequence and its context. Clones were read by immunoSEQ multiplex PCR, and TCRdb kept only the in-frame ones, dropping some. The table has more than 850,000 clones, around 82% seen once. This CDR3 is 12 amino acids long. CDR1 MGHDK and CDR2 SYGVNS come from the germline V gene. This sample was taken from a study of shared clonotypes between healthy human individuals. Every donor was a Caucasian adult from Nashville, Tennessee. Division of CD4+ cells produced a CD45RA+ naive subset and a CD45RA-negative memory subset. The TCR was taken from a man in his late teens or twenties in good health. Some clones in this sample may be carry-over from other donors' samples. The chain combines TRBV25-1 with TRBJ2-5; D call uncertain. The end of the DNA fits TRBJ2-7 better, so the J call may be wrong. Sequenced input: memory CD4+ T cells from PBMCs. Subset specified: CD45RA-negative fraction. The CDR3 nucleotides are TGTGCCAGCAGCAGTCATATCTACGAGCAGTACTTC. Translating it yields CASSSHIYEQYF.